Listed here are 22 T cell receptor beta chains from one sample, sequenced in a study of blood T cell repertoires in COVID-19 (dated by TCRdb to 2018 to 2021). The protocol used for the library was the immunoSEQ multiplex PCR assay. TCRdb took over this immuneACCESS table, retaining in-frame rearrangements with V and J assigned. Such tables are incomplete; in checked studies, under half of the missing clones stem from an unresolved V gene, and the remainder is unexplained. Here the sample has 95,000 to 150,000 clones; 88% occur a single time. Of the sample, approximately 1.2% is held by the ten largest clones. The sequenced sample consisted of peripheral blood. These receptors all stem from a woman of 80 years or more with acute or convalescent COVID-19.

The chain combines TRBV5-1 with TRBJ2-6; D unresolved. The CDR3 covers 15 residues. Germline V gives CDR1 SGHRS, CDR2 YFSETQ. V lost 0 bases to trimming and J lost 4 bases, with 8 bases between them. DNA of the CDR3: TGCGCCAGCAGCTTGGCCCCCATGGGGGCCAACGTCCTGACTTTC. Amino acid sequence: CASSLAPMGANVLTF.

This chain links TRBV18 with TRBJ2-7, with D perhaps TRBD1 (5 bases). Trimming cost V 4 bases and J 0 bases, with 7 bases left between them. The germline gives CDR1 KGHSH, CDR2 LQKENI. The CDR3 sequence is 13 residues long. The CDR3 region has the DNA TGTGCCAGCTCACTACAGGACTCCTACGAGCAGTACTTC. Translation gives CASSLQDSYEQYF. Full variable domain (missing parts from reference TRBV18 and TRBJ2-7): NAGVMQNPRHLVRRRGQEARLRCSPMKGHSHVYWYRQLPEEGLKFMVYLQKENIIDESGMPKERFSAEFPKEGPSILRIQQVVRGDSAAYFCASSLQDSYEQYFGPGTRLTVT.

The chain uses TRBV7-6 and TRBJ1-2; D may be TRBD1 (5 bases). The V end lost 4 bases, the J end lost 1 base, and 10 bases lay between the germline ends. Germline values: CDR1 SGHVS, CDR2 FNYEAQ. This CDR3 is 14 amino acids long. CDR3 bases: TGTGCCAGCAGCTCAAGGACATTTAACTATGGCTACACCTTC. This codes for CASSSRTFNYGYTF.

The chain combines TRBV4-1 with TRBJ2-1, with 10 positions matching TRBD1. In germline, CDR1 is MGHRA, CDR2 YSYEKL. V was clipped by 8 bases and J by 0 bases; unmatched bases: 13. The CDR3 loop spans 18 amino acids. CDR3 coding DNA: TGCGCCAGCCGCCCGGGACAGGGGCAAAGCAGCTCCTACAATGAGCAGTTCTTC. This encodes CASRPGQGQSSSYNEQFF.

The chain couples TRBV7-3 to TRBJ1-1; no reliable D call. Germline-derived CDR1 and CDR2 are SGHTA and FQGTGA. CDR3 length equals 13 residues. V lost 6 bases and J 5 bases, leaving 13 bases between the germline ends. In DNA, the CDR3 is TGTGCCAGCAGTGCGGCCCCGTATACTGAAGCTTTCTTT. It specifies CASSAAPYTEAFF.

This sequence joins TRBV10-3 and TRBJ2-3; D unresolved. Germline V gene data show CDR1 as ENHRY and CDR2 as SYGVKD. There are 14 residues in the CDR3. Deletions cut 10 bases from V and 10 bases from J, with 24 bases between. Written as DNA, the CDR3 is TGTGCCACCCGACTGGCCCTAGAATCGAGTCCGCAGTATTTT. It encodes CATRLALESSPQYF.

The V gene is TRBV2, the J gene TRBJ1-5; D is possibly TRBD1 (6 bases). V gave up 4 bases and J gave up 0 bases, with 10 bases separating them. This CDR3 is built from 15 residues. In germline, CDR1 is SNHLY, CDR2 FYNNEI. The CDR3 DNA reads as TGTGCCAGCAGTGGCACAGGGCATAGCAATCAGCCCCAGCATTTT. Translated: CASSGTGHSNQPQHF.

This chain connects TRBV10-3 to TRBJ2-3, with TRBD1 identical over 9 bases. Germline-derived CDR1 and CDR2 are ENHRY and SYGVKD. V was clipped by 7 bases and J by 2 bases; unmatched bases: 7. This CDR3 comprises 15 residues. Here the CDR3 DNA reads TGTGCCATCACCCGCGGACAGGGGACCACAGATACGCAGTATTTT. This encodes CAITRGQGTTDTQYF.

The chain recombines TRBV6-5 with TRBJ1-2; 7 nucleotides align to TRBD1. Germline V gene data show CDR1 as MNHEY and CDR2 as SVGAGI. V lost 6 bases to trimming and J lost 1 base; unmatched junction nucleotides: 5. The CDR3 length is 14 residues. CDR3 DNA sequence: TGTGCCAGCAGGTCGGGACAGAATAACTATGGCTACACCTTC. It yields the protein CASRSGQNNYGYTF.

The chain joins TRBV7-3 to TRBJ2-7; possible D gene TRBD1, 6 bases. This CDR3 contains 13 residues. V was shortened by 5 bases and J by 7 bases, with 15 bases between the two germline ends. CDR1 is SGHTA, CDR2 FQGTGA, per germline. The CDR3 spells CASSPGRGGEQYF. The CDR3 DNA reads TGTGCCAGCAGCCCCGGCAGGGGCGGAGAGCAGTACTTC. The entire variable domain, with the rest obtained from reference TRBV7-3 and TRBJ2-7, is as follows: GAGVSQTPSNKVTEKGKYVELRCDPISGHTALYWYRQSLGQGPEFLIYFQGTGAADDSGLPNDRFFAVRPEGSVSTLKIQRTERGDSAVYLCASSPGRGGEQYFGPGTRLTVT.

The CDR3 sequence is CASSWPLGQVSGNTIYF. Here the CDR3 DNA reads TGTGCCAGCAGCTGGCCTTTGGGACAGGTCTCTGGAAACACCATATATTTT. The gene calls are TRBV7-9 and TRBJ1-3, with 8 bases aligning to TRBD1. The CDR3 extends over 17 amino acids. Germline CDR1 is SEHNR and CDR2 is FQNEAQ (reference sequence). Trimming cost V 4 bases and J 0 bases; bases outside gene matches: 8.

V gene TRBV4-2 combines with J gene TRBJ1-4; 11 bases are shared with TRBD1. V was clipped by 2 bases and J by 2 bases; unmatched bases: 7. Germline CDR1 LGHNA, CDR2 YNFKEQ. This CDR3 comprises 18 residues. CDR3 bases: TGTGCCAGCAGCCAAAGGGCCCGGACAGGGGGCACTAATGAAAAACTGTTTTTT. Residues: CASSQRARTGGTNEKLFF.

The genes are TRBV6-4 and TRBJ1-6; maybe TRBD1 (5 bases). The germline CDR1 and CDR2 sequences are MRHNA and SNTAGT. Between the trimmed V and J ends, which lost 3 bases and 6 bases, there was a span of 9 bases. CDR3 length: 14 residues. The CDR3 loop is CASSEWQGNSPLHF. In DNA, the CDR3 is TGTGCCAGCAGTGAATGGCAGGGTAATTCACCCCTCCACTTT.

The chain joins TRBV5-6 to TRBJ1-5, with 11 positions matching TRBD1. The germline CDR1 and CDR2 sequences are SGHDT and YYEEEE. V was clipped by 4 bases and J by 5 bases; unmatched bases: 8. The CDR3 runs 16 residues. CDR3 amino acids: CASSPSGQGADQPQHF. In nucleotides, the CDR3 is TGTGCCAGCAGCCCCTCTGGACAGGGGGCGGATCAGCCCCAGCATTTT.

The V and J genes are TRBV20-1 and TRBJ1-1, with a possible D match to TRBD1 (6 bases). V lost 3 bases, J lost 6 bases, and 17 bases lay in between. The CDR3 has 14 amino acids. Germline values: CDR1 DFQATT, CDR2 SNEGSKA (reference sequence). The CDR3 loop reads CSASWGGRASEAFF. CDR3 sequence (DNA): TGCAGTGCTAGTTGGGGGGGCAGAGCCTCTGAAGCTTTCTTT.

The gene calls are TRBV12-5 and TRBJ2-7; TRBD1 agrees at 7 bases. This CDR3 is built from 17 residues. V dropped 0 bases and J dropped 0; count of bases not matched to a gene: 8. Germline values: CDR1 LGHNT, CDR2 FRNRAP. The CDR3 sequence is CASGLVWEQGPSYEQYF. DNA for the CDR3: TGTGCTAGTGGTTTGGTTTGGGAACAGGGGCCCTCCTACGAGCAGTACTTC.

The rearrangement joins TRBV19 to TRBJ1-5; 7 bases line up with TRBD1. The CDR3 loop spans 16 amino acids. V was clipped by 0 bases and J by 2 bases; unmatched bases: 4. The germline V gene has CDR1 LNHDA and CDR2 SQIVND (reference sequence). CDR3 amino acids: CASSIDIGTGNQPQHF. As DNA, the CDR3 is TGTGCCAGTAGTATAGATATCGGGACAGGCAATCAGCCCCAGCATTTT.

This rearrangement joins TRBV5-1 to TRBJ2-1; 9 bases align to TRBD1. In germline, CDR1 is SGHRS, CDR2 YFSETQ. This CDR3 contains 12 residues. J was trimmed by 13 bases and V by 7 bases; bases with no gene match: 9. The CDR3, as DNA: TGCGCCAGCGGGACAGGGAATGGAGGTCAGTTCTTC. Translating it yields CASGTGNGGQFF.

The chain carries TRBV7-2 and TRBJ2-1, with 7 bases lining up with TRBD1. Germline-derived CDR1 and CDR2 are SGHTA and FQGNSA. With V trimmed by 1 base and J by 0 bases, 0 bases remained unmatched. The length of the CDR3 is 15 residues. The CDR3 nucleotides are TGTGCCAGCAGCTTAGGGGACAGCTCCTACAATGAGCAGTTCTTC. Its protein is CASSLGDSSYNEQFF.

The chain has TRBV18 and TRBJ1-5; 9 nucleotides agree with TRBD1. From germline, CDR1 is KGHSH and CDR2 LQKENI. The V and J ends lost 5 bases and 4 bases, in that order; junction bases with no gene match: 3. CDR3 length equals 14 residues. This CDR3 reads CASSSGTGNQPQHF. CDR3 DNA sequence: TGTGCCAGCTCATCGGGGACAGGGAATCAGCCCCAGCATTTT.

CDR3 coding DNA: TGTGCCACCGGGGGGGGGCCGGGCCAAGGGGATAACATTCAGTACTTC. It codes for CATGGGPGQGDNIQYF. The chain is built from TRBV2 and TRBJ2-4; 8 positions agree with TRBD2. The CDR3 consists of 16 residues. The V segment lost 10 bases and the J segment 7 bases; nucleotides outside the gene matches: 18. The V gene's germline CDR1 is SNHLY and CDR2 FYNNEI.

The gene calls are TRBV5-1 and TRBJ1-4, with 7 positions matching TRBD1. CDR3 length equals 16 residues. The V and J ends lost 4 bases and 12 bases, in that order; junction bases with no gene match: 18. CDR1 is SGHRS, CDR2 YFSETQ, per germline. The CDR3 spells CASSEGTAQLSGELFF. For the CDR3, the DNA is TGCGCCAGCAGCGAGGGGACAGCGCAACTCTCAGGGGAACTGTTTTTT.